A single T cell receptor (beta chain) is shown here with its context. The count of this clone is one. The antigen this receptor binds is unknown. No base quality values were provided; no much bigger clone lies one nucleotide off. Relative to germline, V is 0 bases shorter and J is 3 bases shorter, with 9 bases between their ends. The CDR3, from cysteine to phenylalanine, totals 14 residues. Of the read, only the CDR3 DNA is kept; its 42 bases are in frame from base 1. CDR1 ENHRY and CDR2 SYGVKD are derived from the germline V gene. The immunoSEQ Assay, a bias-controlled multiplex PCR, was used to amplify TCRbeta CDR3 regions from genomic DNA. In the paper's pipeline: The number of nucleated cells in each sample was estimated from the amplification of reference gene primers within the assay. To quantify the absolute abundance of each unique TCRbeta CDR3 rearrangement, sequence reads were collapsed and filtered. For each sample, productive Simpson clonality was calculated as the square root of Simpson's diversity index over productive rearrangements. This immuneACCESS table, as held by TCRdb, lists in-frame sequences with V and J called but not all clones. Of the missing ones, under half trace to an unresolved V gene in checked studies; the others have no known cause. V and J calls and clone size are those listed in that table; D and trimming were worked out from the DNA. The sample yields more than 80,000 clones; 80% to 90% were counted once. In total, the top ten clones hold roughly 10% of the sample.

This record comes from a study of blood T cell repertoires in COVID-19 (dated by TCRdb to 2019 to 2021). With respect to the entire study: Samples covering the acute and convalescent phases of COVID-19 were provided by collaborators in the United States, Italy and Spain. The repertoires were made available in a free public database intended to serve as a resource for research on the immune response to SARS-CoV-2. A de-identified subject ID, COVID-19 status, age in years and sex were almost always included in the sample metadata. The material from the prospective study consisted of cDNA or gDNA derived from T cells, B-cell-depleted T cells, or PBMCs. HLA class I and class II types, where available, came from metadata supplied by the sample provider rather than from assay-based typing. Subjects who had been exposed to COVID-19, were actively infected with it, or had recovered from it provided the deeply sampled blood TCRbeta repertoires that made up the dataset. Samples were obtained from the ongoing ImmuneRACE study (first 160 participants) and from 1,200 or so subjects provided by 6 global collaborators.

The collaborating institutions used their own protocols to collect whole blood in K2EDTA tubes. For TCRbeta analysis, collaborators shipped samples in one of three forms: frozen whole blood, isolated PBMCs, or DNA extracted from either of those sample types. General study outcomes and caveats: Clinical and demographic metadata were provided uncurated, with the amount varying by source and participant.

The sequenced sample was peripheral blood. The rearrangement joined TRBV10-3 to TRBJ2-7; the D segment could be TRBD1, given 6 matching bases. The TCR comes from a man older than 75 with acute or convalescent COVID-19. The CDR3 in this case is CAISESEGGYEQYF. The nucleotide sequence reads as follows: TGTGCCATCAGTGAGTCCGAAGGGGGCTACGAGCAGTACTTC.